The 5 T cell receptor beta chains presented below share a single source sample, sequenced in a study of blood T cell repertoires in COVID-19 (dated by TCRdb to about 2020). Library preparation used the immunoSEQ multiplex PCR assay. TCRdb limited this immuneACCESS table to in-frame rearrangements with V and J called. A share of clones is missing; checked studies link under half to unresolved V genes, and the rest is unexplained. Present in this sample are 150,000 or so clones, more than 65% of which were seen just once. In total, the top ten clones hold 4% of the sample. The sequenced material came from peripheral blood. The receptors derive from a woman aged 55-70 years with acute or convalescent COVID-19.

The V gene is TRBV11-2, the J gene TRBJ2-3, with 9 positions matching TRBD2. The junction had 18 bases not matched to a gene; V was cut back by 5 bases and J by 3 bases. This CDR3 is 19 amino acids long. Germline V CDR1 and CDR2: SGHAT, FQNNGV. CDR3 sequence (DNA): TGTGCCAGCAGCGGAGCGGGACTAGCTGCTAACTTAGGGACAGATACGCAGTATTTT. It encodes CASSGAGLAANLGTDTQYF.

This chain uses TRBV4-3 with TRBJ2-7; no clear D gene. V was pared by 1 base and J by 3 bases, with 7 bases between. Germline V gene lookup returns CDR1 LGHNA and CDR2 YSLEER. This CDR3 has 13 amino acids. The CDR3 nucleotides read TGCGCCAGCAGCCAAGGGGCCTTCTACGAGCAGTACTTC. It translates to CASSQGAFYEQYF.

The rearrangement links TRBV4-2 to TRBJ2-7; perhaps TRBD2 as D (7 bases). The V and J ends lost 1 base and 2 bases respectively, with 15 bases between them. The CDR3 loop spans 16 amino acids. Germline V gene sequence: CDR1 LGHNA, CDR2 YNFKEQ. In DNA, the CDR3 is TGTGCCAGCAGCCAAGCGGGGGCTAGCGGAACCTACGAGCAGTACTTC. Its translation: CASSQAGASGTYEQYF.

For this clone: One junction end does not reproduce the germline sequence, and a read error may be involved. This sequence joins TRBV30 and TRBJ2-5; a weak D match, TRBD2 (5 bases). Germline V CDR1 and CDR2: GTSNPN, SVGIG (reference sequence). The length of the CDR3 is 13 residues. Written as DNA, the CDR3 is TGTGCCTGGAGTTCTGGTGCGGCTAGCCCTGGCCACTTC. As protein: CAWSSGAASPGHF.

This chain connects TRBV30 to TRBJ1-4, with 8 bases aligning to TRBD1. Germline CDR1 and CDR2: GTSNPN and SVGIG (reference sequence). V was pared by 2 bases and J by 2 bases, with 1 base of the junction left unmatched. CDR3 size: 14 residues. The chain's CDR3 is CAWSRQGTNEKLFF. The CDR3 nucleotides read TGTGCCTGGAGTCGACAGGGGACTAATGAAAAACTGTTTTTT.